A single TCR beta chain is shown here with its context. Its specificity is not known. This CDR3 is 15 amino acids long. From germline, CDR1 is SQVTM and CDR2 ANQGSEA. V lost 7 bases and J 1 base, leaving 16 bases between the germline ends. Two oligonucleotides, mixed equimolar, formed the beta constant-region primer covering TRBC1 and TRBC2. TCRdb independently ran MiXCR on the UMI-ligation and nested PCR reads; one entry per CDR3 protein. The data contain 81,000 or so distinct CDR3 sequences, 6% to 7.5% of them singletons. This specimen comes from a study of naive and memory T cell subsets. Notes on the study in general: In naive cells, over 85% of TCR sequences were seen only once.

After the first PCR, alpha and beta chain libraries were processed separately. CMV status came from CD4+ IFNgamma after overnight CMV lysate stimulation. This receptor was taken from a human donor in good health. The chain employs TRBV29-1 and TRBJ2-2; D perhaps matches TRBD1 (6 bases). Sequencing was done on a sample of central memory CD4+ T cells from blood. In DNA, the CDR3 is TGCAGCGCAAAAGGGGGATCATTGAACACCGGGGAGCTGTTTTTT. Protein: CSAKGGSLNTGELFF.